A single sample gave rise to the 28 T cell receptor beta chains below, sequenced in a study of CD8+ T cells in alopecia areata (dated by TCRdb to 2017 to 2018). Libraries were made using the immunoSEQ multiplex PCR assay. RNA was extracted from all samples and reverse transcribed into cDNA, which served as template for TCR sequencing. TCRdb's version of the immuneACCESS table is confined to in-frame rearrangements and falls short of the full clone set. An unresolved V gene accounts for under half of the shortfall where checked; the remainder is of unknown origin. This sample is represented by approximately 24,000 clones; 50% to 55% of them were singletons. Less than 35% of the sample is in the top ten clones. The sequenced sample consisted of NKG2D-high CD8+ T cells sorted from blood. The intended sense of this specimen's cell subset or site label: sorted CD8+ NKG2D-high blood T cells. The origin of the receptors is a human donor with alopecia areata.

This sequence joins TRBV7-9 and TRBJ2-1; TRBD1 matches 10 bases. The length of the CDR3 is 15 residues. CDR1 is SEHNR, CDR2 FQNEAQ, per germline (reference sequence). With V trimmed by 5 bases and J by 9 bases, 10 bases remained unmatched. The CDR3 nucleotides read TGTGCCAGCAGCCACCGGGACAGGGGTTCCAGTGAGCAGTTCTTC. Translated, it gives CASSHRDRGSSEQFF.

The chain carries TRBV6-5 and TRBJ2-5; 7 bases line up with TRBD2. Germline values: CDR1 MNHEY, CDR2 SVGAGI. The junction had 12 bases not matched to a gene; V was cut back by 10 bases and J by 4 bases. The CDR3 extends over 14 amino acids. CDR3 coding DNA: TGTGCCACCTTGGGGGAGGGCGGTTTAGAGACCCAGTACTTC. It translates to CATLGEGGLETQYF.

The V and J genes are TRBV13 and TRBJ2-7; D remains ambiguous. Trimming removed 1 base at V and 5 bases at J, with 6 bases between. The V gene's germline CDR1 is PRHDT and CDR2 FYEKMQ (reference sequence). The CDR3 covers 12 residues. CDR3 residues: CASSLVTDEQYF. In DNA, the CDR3 is TGTGCCAGCAGCTTAGTTACGGACGAGCAGTACTTC. The variable domain in full, with the rest retrieved from reference TRBV13 and TRBJ2-7, is AAGVIQSPRHLIKEKRETATLKCYPIPRHDTVYWYQQGPGQDPQFLISFYEKMQSDKGSIPDRFSAQQFSDYHSELNMSSLELGDSALYFCASSLVTDEQYFGPGTRLTVT.

The rearrangement joins TRBV2 to TRBJ1-2, with 9 nucleotides matching TRBD1. V lost 9 bases and J lost 5; bases outside the gene matches: 10. CDR1 is SNHLY and CDR2 is FYNNEI in the germline V gene. The CDR3 has 14 residues. The CDR3 DNA follows: TGTGCCAGAACGACGGAACAGGGGGCGTATGGCTACACCTTC. Amino acid sequence: CARTTEQGAYGYTF.

The rearrangement links TRBV9 to TRBJ1-2; a weak D match, TRBD1 (5 bases). Deletions cut 3 bases from V and 2 bases from J, with 11 bases between. CDR1 is SGDLS and CDR2 is YYNGEE in the germline V gene. There are 14 residues in the CDR3. The CDR3 region is CASSGKTANYGYTF. In nucleotides, the CDR3 is TGTGCCAGCAGCGGAAAGACAGCAAACTATGGCTACACCTTC.

This clone was recorded once. CDR3 bases: TGTGCCATCAATTCGGGACAGAACTATGGCTACACCTTC. Protein: CAINSGQNYGYTF. V and J are TRBV10-3 and TRBJ1-2; TRBD1 agrees at 7 bases. Germline trimming cut 7 bases from V and 2 bases from J; bases unmatched to any gene: 4. The germline V gene has CDR1 ENHRY and CDR2 SYGVKD. CDR3 size: 13 residues.

This chain uses TRBV28 with TRBJ2-7; the D gene is possibly TRBD1 (6 bases). V was trimmed by 5 bases and J by 3 bases, leaving 14 bases between them. CDR3 length: 14 amino acids. CDR1 and CDR2 (germline): MDHEN, SYDVKM. The CDR3 loop reads CASSPTGLNYEQYF. In DNA form, the CDR3 reads TGTGCCAGCAGTCCTACAGGGTTAAACTACGAGCAGTACTTC. Combining the CDR3 with reference TRBV28 and TRBJ2-7 gives the whole variable domain DVKVTQSSRYLVKRTGEKVFLECVQDMDHENMFWYRQDPGLGLRLIYFSYDVKMKEKGDIPEGYSVSREKKERFSLILESASTNQTSMYLCASSPTGLNYEQYFGPGTRLTVT.

The chain uses TRBV7-9 and TRBJ1-5; no reliable D call. Germline-derived CDR1 and CDR2 are SEHNR and FQNEAQ (reference sequence). V was pared by 1 base and J by 2 bases, with 12 bases between. The CDR3 runs 16 residues. CDR3 DNA sequence: TGTGCCAGCAGCTTAGAGGCAGATCATCGCAATCAGCCCCAGCATTTT. As protein: CASSLEADHRNQPQHF.

This clone was counted a few times. The CDR3 spells CAWRTPSRDYGYTF. The CDR3 region has the DNA TGTGCCTGGAGAACACCTAGCCGGGACTATGGCTACACCTTC. This rearrangement joins TRBV30 to TRBJ1-2; D is uncertain. This CDR3 is 14 amino acids long. The germline gives CDR1 GTSNPN, CDR2 SVGIG (reference sequence). Trimming took 3 bases from V and 3 from J, leaving 14 bases between them.

The rearrangement uses TRBV11-2 and TRBJ2-1; no clear D gene. There are 12 residues in the CDR3. CDR1 SGHAT and CDR2 FQNNGV come from the germline V gene. V lost 4 bases to trimming and J lost 8 bases, with 9 bases between them. CDR3: CASSSRLHEQFF. DNA for the CDR3: TGTGCCAGCAGCTCCAGACTCCATGAGCAGTTCTTC.

V usage is TRBV29-1 and J usage is TRBJ2-1, with 9 positions matching TRBD1. After removal of 8 bases from V and 12 bases from J, the junction contained 20 bases not matched to a gene. The germline V gene encodes CDR1 SQVTM and CDR2 ANQGSEA. The CDR3 has 15 residues. The CDR3 spells CSTRARDREYVWQFF. The CDR3 DNA sequence: TGCAGCACGAGAGCCCGGGACAGGGAGTATGTTTGGCAGTTCTTC.

The table lists this clone with a count of one. The chain couples TRBV7-9 to TRBJ2-3, with D maybe TRBD2 (6 bases). From germline, CDR1 is SEHNR and CDR2 FQNEAQ (reference sequence). The CDR3 extends over 16 amino acids. V was shortened by 5 bases and J by 1 base, with 16 bases between the two germline ends. CDR3 in amino acids: CASSLRDFSRTDTQYF. The CDR3 coding sequence is TGTGCCAGCAGCCTCCGGGACTTTTCACGCACAGATACGCAGTATTTT.

The chain has TRBV11-2 and TRBJ1-5; D not certain. The V gene lost 5 bases and the J gene lost 4 bases, with 12 bases spanning the gap. The CDR3 spans 14 residues. CDR1 SGHAT and CDR2 FQNNGV come from the germline V gene. The CDR3 here is CASSLGRGNQPQHF. The DNA of the CDR3 is TGTGCCAGCAGCCTAGGACGGGGAAATCAGCCCCAGCATTTT.

This clone was observed a handful of times. The V gene is TRBV7-9, the J gene TRBJ1-2, with D unclear. Looked up from germline, CDR1 is SEHNR and CDR2 is FQNEAQ (reference sequence). This CDR3 is built from 14 residues. Trimming cost V 2 bases and J 0 bases, with 7 bases left between them. The CDR3 coding sequence is TGTGCCAGCAGCTTAACGGAAGCTAACTATGGCTACACCTTC. This encodes CASSLTEANYGYTF.

Points on this clone: One base away lies a much larger clone, so this may be a sequencing read error. The chain has TRBV29-1 and TRBJ2-7; 9 positions match TRBD1. The CDR3 is made up of 14 amino acids. Germline assignment: CDR1 SQVTM and CDR2 ANQGSEA. Trimming removed 8 bases from V and 4 bases from J; junction bases left unmatched: 12. The CDR3 nucleotides are TGCAGCTCTCTTAAGGGACAGGGTTGGTACGAGCAGTACTTC. Translated: CSSLKGQGWYEQYF.

V usage is TRBV5-6 and J usage is TRBJ1-2, with 8 bases fitting TRBD1. The CDR3 totals 14 residues. Germline assignment: CDR1 SGHDT and CDR2 YYEEEE. The J segment lost 3 bases and the V segment lost 2 bases, leaving 3 bases of the junction unmatched. In nucleotides, the CDR3 is TGTGCCAGCAGCTTCGGGACAGGACACTATGGCTACACCTTC. Its protein is CASSFGTGHYGYTF. Complete variable domain (other parts from reference TRBV5-6 and TRBJ1-2): DAGVTQSPTHLIKTRGQQVTLRCSPKSGHDTVSWYQQALGQGPQFIFQYYEEEERQRGNFPDRFSGHQFPNYSSELNVNALLLGDSALYLCASSFGTGHYGYTFGSGTRLTVV.

In its sample, this clone was seen a few times. The rearrangement links TRBV7-9 to TRBJ1-4; 8 bases map to TRBD1. Germline V gene lookup returns CDR1 SEHNR and CDR2 FQNEAQ (reference sequence). J was trimmed by 5 bases and V by 5 bases; bases with no gene match: 4. The CDR3 contains 14 residues. CDR3 nucleotide sequence: TGTGCCAGCAGCATTGGACAGGGAAATGAAAAACTGTTTTTT. It is translated as CASSIGQGNEKLFF.

The chain is built from TRBV5-6 and TRBJ2-5, with 9 bases fitting TRBD1. The better agreement between TRBJ2-7 and the DNA end casts doubt on the J call. Germline values: CDR1 SGHDT, CDR2 YYEEEE. The CDR3 runs to 15 residues. The CDR3 loop reads CASSFGTGRFYEQYF. As DNA, the CDR3 is TGTGCCAGCAGCTTCGGGACAGGGCGCTTCTACGAGCAGTACTTC.

This chain connects TRBV5-1 to TRBJ2-3; TRBD2 matches at 9 bases. Trimming took 4 bases from V and 4 from J; bases not matched to a gene: 13. There are 17 residues in the CDR3. Germline loops: CDR1 SGHRS, CDR2 YFSETQ. CDR3: CASSRRDGTSRSDTQYF. The CDR3, as DNA: TGCGCCAGCAGCCGCAGGGACGGGACTAGCCGCTCAGATACGCAGTATTTT.

The rearrangement uses TRBV27 and TRBJ2-1; unclear D gene. Germline V CDR1 and CDR2: MNHEY, SMNVEV (reference sequence). The V end was cut by 2 bases, the J end by 6 bases, with 17 bases between. The length of the CDR3 is 16 residues. CDR3 nucleotides: TGTGCCAGCAGTTTAATGGTCCCCTCGCACCCCAATGAGCAGTTCTTC. This gives the protein CASSLMVPSHPNEQFF.

The chain employs TRBV6-5 and TRBJ1-2; D is unresolved. This CDR3 comprises 13 residues. Germline assignment: CDR1 MNHEY and CDR2 SVGAGI. The V end was cut by 2 bases, the J end by 4 bases, with 8 bases between. Here the CDR3 reads CASSYSQTYGYTF. As DNA, the CDR3 is TGTGCCAGCAGTTACAGTCAGACCTATGGCTACACCTTC.

The chain couples TRBV2 to TRBJ2-7; 9 bases align to TRBD2. This CDR3 has 14 amino acids. Germline V lookup: CDR1 SNHLY, CDR2 FYNNEI. Trimming took 7 bases from V and 1 from J; bases not matched to a gene: 5. CDR3 nucleotides: TGTGCCAGCATTCCGAGCGGGAGGTCCTACGAGCAGTACTTC. It yields the protein CASIPSGRSYEQYF.

The V gene is TRBV27, the J gene TRBJ2-3; D might be TRBD1 (6 bases). Germline-derived CDR1 and CDR2 are MNHEY and SMNVEV (reference sequence). CDR3 size: 16 residues. Trimming pared 6 bases from V and 0 bases from J, leaving 16 bases between. The DNA for the CDR3 is TGTGCCAGCAGGGGATATCGGGACAAAAGCACAGATACGCAGTATTTT. Amino acid sequence: CASRGYRDKSTDTQYF.

This sequence joins TRBV14 and TRBJ1-1; no clear D gene. Germline V lookup: CDR1 SGHDN, CDR2 FVKESK. The V and J ends lost 4 bases and 0 bases respectively, with 9 bases between them. This CDR3 is built from 14 residues. Written as DNA, the CDR3 is TGTGCCAGCAGCCTCCACAGCGTGAACACTGAAGCTTTCTTT. Translated: CASSLHSVNTEAFF.

This clone was seen only a few times. J is TRBJ2-1 and V is TRBV19; D is undetermined. Trimming took off 8 bases at V and 0 bases at J, with 14 bases between the two ends. The CDR3 sequence is 15 residues long. Germline V gene lookup returns CDR1 LNHDA and CDR2 SQIVND (reference sequence). The CDR3 region is CASARAQSSYNEQFF. Here the CDR3 DNA reads TGTGCCAGTGCCCGGGCCCAAAGCTCCTACAATGAGCAGTTCTTC.

This sequence joins TRBV10-2 and TRBJ2-1, with unresolved D. Trimming removed 8 bases from V and 6 bases from J, with 17 bases in between. This CDR3 spans 14 amino acids. Germline V gene sequence: CDR1 WSHSY, CDR2 SAAADI. The CDR3 bases are TGCGCCAGCGGCCATAACCCCTGGGGCAATGAGCAGTTCTTC. This encodes CASGHNPWGNEQFF.

The V call is TRBV27, the J call TRBJ1-1, with D possibly TRBD1 on 5 matching bases. The ends were cut back, 8 bases at V and 2 bases at J, with 27 bases in the middle. The CDR3 spans 18 residues. From germline, CDR1 is MNHEY and CDR2 SMNVEV (reference sequence). CDR3 coding DNA: TGTGCCAGCCGCGCAAAGGCGGGGCTGATGGCCCTTAACACTGAAGCTTTCTTT. Amino acids: CASRAKAGLMALNTEAFF.

This clone was detected only a few times. The rearrangement uses TRBV7-9 and TRBJ2-6; the D is unclear. Trimming removed 1 base from V and 0 bases from J, with 7 bases in between. The CDR3 sequence is 16 residues long. Germline V CDR1 and CDR2: SEHNR, FQNEAQ (reference sequence). CDR3 region: CASSLGFPSGANVLTF. The CDR3 DNA follows: TGTGCCAGCAGCTTAGGGTTTCCCTCTGGGGCCAACGTCCTGACTTTC.